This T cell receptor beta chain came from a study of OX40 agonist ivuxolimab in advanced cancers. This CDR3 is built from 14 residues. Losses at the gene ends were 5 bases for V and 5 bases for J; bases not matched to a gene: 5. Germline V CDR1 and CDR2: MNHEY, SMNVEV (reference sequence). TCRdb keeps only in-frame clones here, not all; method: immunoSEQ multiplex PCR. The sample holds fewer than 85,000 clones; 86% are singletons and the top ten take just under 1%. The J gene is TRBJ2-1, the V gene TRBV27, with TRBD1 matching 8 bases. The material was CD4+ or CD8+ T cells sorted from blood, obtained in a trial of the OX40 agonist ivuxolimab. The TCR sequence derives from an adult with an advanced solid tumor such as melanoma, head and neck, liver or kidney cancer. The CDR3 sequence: CASSKWDRNNEQFF. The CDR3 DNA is TGTGCCAGCAGTAAGTGGGACAGGAACAATGAGCAGTTCTTC.